Below are 27 T cell receptor beta chains sequenced from a single sample in a study of blood T cell repertoires in COVID-19. The table came from immunoSEQ multiplex PCR; TCRdb's copy has only in-frame clones and leaves some out. Of more than 110,000 clones listed, roughly 80% are singletons. The sample taken for sequencing was peripheral blood. The receptor set was obtained from a woman in her sixties or seventies with acute or convalescent COVID-19.

The J gene is TRBJ1-3, the V gene TRBV7-9; D perhaps matches TRBD1 (5 bases). The germline V gene has CDR1 SEHNR and CDR2 FQNEAQ (reference sequence). The CDR3 contains 15 residues. V shed 5 bases and J shed 0 bases, with 11 bases lying between them. The CDR3 loop is CASSPLGLSGNTIYF. DNA for the CDR3: TGTGCCAGCAGCCCCCTGGGACTCTCTGGAAACACCATATATTTT.

This chain links TRBV7-9 with TRBJ2-5, with D perhaps TRBD2 (5 bases). The CDR3 spans 14 residues. The germline gives CDR1 SEHNR, CDR2 FQNEAQ (reference sequence). V lost 2 bases and J 4 bases, leaving 11 bases between the germline ends. CDR3 protein: CASSLFTDSETQYF. The CDR3 nucleotides read TGTGCCAGCAGCTTATTCACGGACTCAGAGACCCAGTACTTC.

This sequence joins TRBV7-9 and TRBJ2-1; 9 bases are a match to TRBD2. Trimming took 11 bases from V and 2 from J; bases not matched to a gene: 10. The CDR3 totals 15 residues. Germline lookup yields CDR1 SEHNR and CDR2 FQNEAQ (reference sequence). CDR3 in amino acids: CAPLPKREAYNEQFF. The CDR3 region has the DNA TGTGCCCCCCTTCCGAAGCGGGAGGCCTACAATGAGCAGTTCTTC. Filled out from reference TRBV7-9 and TRBJ2-1, the complete variable domain reads DTGVSQNPRHKITKRGQNVTFRCDPISEHNRLYWYRQTLGQGPEFLTYFQNEAQLEKSRLLSDRFSAERPKGSFSTLEIQRTEQGDSAMYLCAPLPKREAYNEQFFGPGTRLTVL.

This chain links TRBV5-1 with TRBJ2-1; 11 bases are a match to TRBD2. The junction had 5 bases not matched to a gene; V was cut back by 2 bases and J by 7 bases. The CDR3 extends over 15 amino acids. CDR1 is SGHRS and CDR2 is YFSETQ in the germline V gene. For the CDR3, the DNA is TGCGCCAGCAGCTTTTTAGCGGGAGGGTGGAATGAGCAGTTCTTC. It specifies CASSFLAGGWNEQFF.

This chain links TRBV5-3 with TRBJ2-3; D might be TRBD2 (6 bases). TRBV5-3 is an ORF, and what it does is uncertain. Trimming left V 7 bases short and J 1 base short, with 16 bases between. This CDR3 region has 15 residues. In DNA form, the CDR3 reads TGTGCCAGAGACGGGCGGGACCTAGGCACAGATACGCAGTATTTT. Encoded protein: CARDGRDLGTDTQYF.

This rearrangement joins TRBV7-9 to TRBJ2-1, with D unclear. This CDR3 spans 14 amino acids. The germline V and J ends were trimmed by 5 bases and 6 bases, with 14 bases remaining between them. Germline V gene data show CDR1 as SEHNR and CDR2 as FQNEAQ (reference sequence). Here the CDR3 DNA reads TGTGCCAGCAGCATCTTGACCCAGGCCAATGAGCAGTTCTTC. Translating gives CASSILTQANEQFF.

The chain uses TRBV3-1 (or the pseudogene TRBV3-2) and TRBJ2-7, with a weak D call TRBD2 (5 bases). V lost 1 base and J lost 6, with 16 bases in between. This CDR3 comprises 15 residues. Looked up from germline, CDR1 is LGHDT and CDR2 is YNNKEL (reference sequence). CDR3 region: CASSQGNGELGEQYF. In DNA form, the CDR3 reads TGTGCCAGCAGCCAAGGGAATGGGGAGTTGGGCGAGCAGTACTTC.

This clone was seen a single time. V is TRBV5-1 and J is TRBJ1-2; no reliable D call. The CDR3 covers 14 residues. From germline, CDR1 is SGHRS and CDR2 YFSETQ. Trimming removed 0 bases from V and 0 bases from J, with 6 bases in between. This CDR3 reads CASSLGQSNYGYTF. CDR3 in DNA: TGCGCCAGCAGCTTGGGGCAGTCTAACTATGGCTACACCTTC.

The rearrangement joins TRBV29-1 to TRBJ2-3; TRBD2 is a possible D gene (6 bases). The length of the CDR3 is 14 residues. Germline V CDR1 and CDR2: SQVTM, ANQGSEA. The V and J ends lost 7 bases and 4 bases respectively, with 18 bases between them. In nucleotides, the CDR3 is TGCAGCGGTAGAGCGGGTCTGTCCGCAGATACGCAGTATTTT. As protein: CSGRAGLSADTQYF.

The J gene is TRBJ1-1, the V gene TRBV19, with 7 bases aligning to TRBD1. Germline lookup yields CDR1 LNHDA and CDR2 SQIVND (reference sequence). This CDR3 contains 15 residues. With 5 bases clipped from V and 0 bases from J, the junction kept 6 bases outside the gene matches. As DNA, the CDR3 is TGTGCCAGTAGTTGGGACAGCTCGATGAACACTGAAGCTTTCTTT. Translated, it gives CASSWDSSMNTEAFF.

This clone appeared a few times. This sequence joins TRBV15 and TRBJ2-7; D call uncertain. CDR3 length: 15 residues. Deletions cut 5 bases from V and 6 bases from J, with 20 bases between. Germline lookup yields CDR1 LNHNV and CDR2 YYDKDF (reference sequence). CDR3 nucleotide sequence: TGTGCCACCAGCTCTTATGACATCCCCCCTCTCGAGCAGTACTTC. Protein product: CATSSYDIPPLEQYF.

The J gene is TRBJ2-1, the V gene TRBV30; 11 positions match TRBD2. Germline V lookup: CDR1 GTSNPN, CDR2 SVGIG (reference sequence). The length of the CDR3 is 13 residues. V shed 4 bases, J shed 12 bases, and the junction held 8 bases outside the gene matches. The CDR3 is CAWTKGTSGWQFF. The CDR3 DNA reads TGTGCCTGGACCAAGGGGACTAGCGGCTGGCAGTTCTTC.

This clone has only a few counts. V usage is TRBV29-1 and J usage is TRBJ1-5; D is possibly TRBD1 (6 bases). The CDR3 covers 14 residues. The V gene's germline CDR1 is SQVTM and CDR2 ANQGSEA. Between the trimmed V and J ends, which lost 5 bases and 5 bases, there was a span of 16 bases. CDR3 DNA sequence: TGCAGCGTTATTGAGCAGGGGAGAGATCAGCCCCAGCATTTT. This codes for CSVIEQGRDQPQHF.

The sample holds one count of this clone. The V and J genes are TRBV30 and TRBJ2-3, with TRBD1 identical over 9 bases. The J segment lost 10 bases and the V segment lost 0 bases, leaving 8 bases of the junction unmatched. CDR3 length: 14 amino acids. CDR1 GTSNPN and CDR2 SVGIG come from the germline V gene (reference sequence). The DNA for the CDR3 is TGTGCCTGGAGTGTAACAGGGGGCCTGCGGCCGCAGTATTTT. It translates to CAWSVTGGLRPQYF.

V usage is TRBV5-8 and J usage is TRBJ2-7; possible D gene TRBD1, 5 bases. The CDR3 loop spans 13 amino acids. V lost 5 bases and J lost 4, with 13 bases in between. Germline CDR1 is SGHTS and CDR2 is YDEGEE. CDR3: CASSTGRAYEQYF. For the CDR3, the DNA is TGTGCCAGCAGTACAGGAAGAGCTTACGAGCAGTACTTC.

The chain is built from TRBV18 and TRBJ2-3; 8 nucleotides agree with TRBD1. The CDR3 spans 15 residues. The V segment lost 2 bases and the J segment 4 bases; nucleotides outside the gene matches: 5. CDR1 KGHSH and CDR2 LQKENI come from the germline V gene. CDR3 in amino acids: CASSPYQTGADTQYF. The CDR3 nucleotides are TGTGCCAGCTCACCATACCAGACAGGGGCAGATACGCAGTATTTT.

CDR3 residues: CASRATHRVRFDTFGQPQHF. CDR3 nucleotide sequence: TGTGCCAGCAGGGCCACCCACAGGGTACGATTTGATACTTTCGGTCAGCCCCAGCATTTT. The chain carries TRBV28 and TRBJ1-5; tentatively, D is TRBD1 (6 bases). This CDR3 region has 20 residues. From germline, CDR1 is MDHEN and CDR2 SYDVKM. The V gene lost 6 bases and the J gene lost 6 bases, with 33 bases spanning the gap.

The chain combines TRBV7-8 with TRBJ2-1; 7 nucleotides match TRBD1. CDR1 is SGHVS and CDR2 is FQNEAQ in the germline V gene. The CDR3 loop spans 16 amino acids. V gave up 2 bases and J gave up 4 bases; unmatched junction bases: 8. The CDR3 DNA reads as TGTGCCAGCAGCTTAAAGACAGGGTTTGGGTACAATGAGCAGTTCTTC. It translates to CASSLKTGFGYNEQFF.

V and J are TRBV9 and TRBJ2-5; 7 bases agree with TRBD1. Germline values: CDR1 SGDLS, CDR2 YYNGEE. The CDR3 sequence is 14 residues long. J lost 3 bases, V lost 4 bases, and 6 bases had no gene match. The CDR3 DNA reads TGTGCCAGCAGCCCGGGACAGCTGAAAGAGACCCAGTACTTC. This translates into CASSPGQLKETQYF.

The V call is TRBV7-6, the J call TRBJ2-1; D is undetermined. V was shortened by 4 bases and J by 7 bases, with 11 bases between the two germline ends. The germline gives CDR1 SGHVS, CDR2 FNYEAQ. The CDR3 is 13 residues long. The DNA for the CDR3 is TGTGCCAGCAGCTCCACGTGGCGGAATGAGCAGTTCTTC. Protein sequence: CASSSTWRNEQFF.

CDR3 DNA: TGTGCCAGCAGTAGGATGCAGGGCTATGGCTACACCTTC. Its protein is CASSRMQGYGYTF. This chain connects TRBV6-4 to TRBJ1-2; D is possibly TRBD1 (5 bases). Trimming stripped 5 bases from V and 4 bases from J, with 11 bases between. Germline V gives CDR1 MRHNA, CDR2 SNTAGT. The CDR3 is 13 residues long.

For the CDR3, the DNA is TGTGCCAGCTCGACAGGGTATAGGGGCGGTGGCTACACCTTC. This translates into CASSTGYRGGGYTF. The rearrangement uses TRBV18 and TRBJ1-2, with 7 bases fitting TRBD1. Germline V gives CDR1 KGHSH, CDR2 LQKENI. J lost 7 bases, V lost 6 bases, and 11 bases had no gene match. The length of the CDR3 is 14 residues. The full variable domain, its missing parts supplied by reference TRBV18 and TRBJ1-2, is NAGVMQNPRHLVRRRGQEARLRCSPMKGHSHVYWYRQLPEEGLKFMVYLQKENIIDESGMPKERFSAEFPKEGPSILRIQQVVRGDSAAYFCASSTGYRGGGYTFGSGTRLTVV.

The rearrangement links TRBV7-3 to TRBJ2-3; a possible D gene is TRBD2 (7 bases). CDR3 size: 15 residues. Trimming stripped 5 bases from V and 0 bases from J, with 12 bases between. Germline V gene data show CDR1 as SGHTA and CDR2 as FQGTGA. The CDR3 loop is CASSPRGASTDTQYF. The CDR3, as DNA: TGTGCCAGCAGCCCCCGGGGGGCTAGCACAGATACGCAGTATTTT.

This chain joins TRBV5-1 and TRBJ1-5; TRBD1 agrees at 7 bases. With 0 bases clipped from V and 5 bases from J, the junction kept 5 bases outside the gene matches. Germline lookup yields CDR1 SGHRS and CDR2 YFSETQ. This CDR3 is built from 15 residues. The CDR3: CASSLEGAGYQPQHF. The CDR3 bases are TGCGCCAGCAGCTTGGAGGGGGCAGGGTATCAGCCCCAGCATTTT.

The chain recombines TRBV19 with TRBJ1-5, with D perhaps TRBD1 (5 bases). Trimming pared 0 bases from V and 3 bases from J, leaving 18 bases between. From germline, CDR1 is LNHDA and CDR2 SQIVND (reference sequence). The CDR3 runs to 18 residues. This CDR3 reads CASSIDGPGSDSNQPQHF. Here the CDR3 DNA reads TGTGCCAGTAGTATAGATGGTCCAGGGTCCGACTCCAATCAGCCCCAGCATTTT.

V and J are TRBV5-8 and TRBJ1-1; D uncertain. The CDR3 is 12 residues long. The V end lost 7 bases, the J end lost 11 bases, and 18 bases lay between the germline ends. From germline, CDR1 is SGHTS and CDR2 YDEGEE. The CDR3 reads CASSRSRAKAFF. In DNA form, the CDR3 reads TGTGCCAGCTCCCGATCCCGAGCGAAGGCTTTCTTT.

This clone was found once. The J gene is TRBJ2-1, the V gene TRBV30, with 9 bases aligning to TRBD1. Trimming cost V 3 bases and J 9 bases; bases outside gene matches: 12. The CDR3 spans 15 residues. CDR1 and CDR2 (germline): GTSNPN, SVGIG (reference sequence). In DNA form, the CDR3 reads TGTGCCTGGAGGCTGGGGACAGGGTCGGTGCTTGAGCAGTTCTTC. Amino acids: CAWRLGTGSVLEQFF. The full variable domain, with the rest looked up from reference TRBV30 and TRBJ2-1, is SQTIHQWPATLVQPVGSPLSLECTVEGTSNPNLYWYRQAAGRGLQLLFYSVGIGQISSEVPQNLSASRPQDRQFILSSKKLLLSDSGFYLCAWRLGTGSVLEQFFGPGTRLTVL.